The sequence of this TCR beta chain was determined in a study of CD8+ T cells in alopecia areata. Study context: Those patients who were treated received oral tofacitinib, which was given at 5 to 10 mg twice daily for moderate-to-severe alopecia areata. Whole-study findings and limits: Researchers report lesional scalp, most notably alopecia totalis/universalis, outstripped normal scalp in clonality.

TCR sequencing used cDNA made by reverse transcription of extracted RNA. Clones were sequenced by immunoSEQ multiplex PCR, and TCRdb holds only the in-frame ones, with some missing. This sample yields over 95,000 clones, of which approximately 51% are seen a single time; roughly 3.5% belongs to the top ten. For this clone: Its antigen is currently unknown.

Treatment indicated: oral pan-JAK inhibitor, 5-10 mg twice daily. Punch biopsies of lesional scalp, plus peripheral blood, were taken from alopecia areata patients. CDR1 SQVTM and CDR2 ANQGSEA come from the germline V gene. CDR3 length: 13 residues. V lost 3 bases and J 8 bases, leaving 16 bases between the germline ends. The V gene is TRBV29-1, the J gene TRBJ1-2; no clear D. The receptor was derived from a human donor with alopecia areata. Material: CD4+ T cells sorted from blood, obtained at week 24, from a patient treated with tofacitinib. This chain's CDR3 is CSVDLLGSGGYTF. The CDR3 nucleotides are TGCAGCGTTGATCTTTTAGGGTCTGGGGGCTACACCTTC.